This entry features one T cell receptor beta chain sequence. The sample belongs to a study of blood T cell repertoires in COVID-19. Looking at the study overall: Material from acute and convalescent COVID-19 was sourced from the United States, Italy and Spain. The cDNA or gDNA used as material had been derived from T cells, B-cell-depleted T cells, or PBMCs.

As handled by the study authors: Amplification of reference gene primers provided the estimated nucleated cell counts. TCRdb keeps only in-frame clones here, not all; method: immunoSEQ multiplex PCR. The V and J calls and clone size are taken from that table; D and trimming were inferred from the DNA. The table has about 240,000 clones, around 88% seen once; the top ten hold 12%. The CDR3 consists of 14 residues. The germline CDR1 and CDR2 sequences are SNHLY and FYNNEI. J lost 3 bases, V lost 8 bases, and 2 bases had no gene match. This sequence joins TRBV2 and TRBJ2-2, with 11 bases fitting TRBD1. This TCR was recovered from a man older than 75 with acute or convalescent COVID-19. The sample comprised peripheral blood. The CDR3 spells CASWGQGDTGELFF. DNA of the CDR3: TGTGCCAGCTGGGGACAGGGGGACACCGGGGAGCTGTTTTTT.